This T cell receptor beta chain was captured by sequencing in a study of radiotherapy plus CTLA-4 blockade in lung cancer. Whole-study context: Among all patients, 15% to 20% showed objective responses, while 30% to 35% had disease control. The study's findings and limits: Expansion in blood of tumor-derived TCR clones was seen after radiotherapy plus ipilimumab. Early shifts in blood T cell clones, with interferon-beta, reportedly predicted response best.

The germline V gene has CDR1 SGHRS and CDR2 YFSETQ. The V gene end was trimmed by 0 bases and the J gene end by 6 bases; junction bases not matched to a gene: 6. The CDR3 length is 15 residues. Assay: immunoSEQ multiplex PCR; the TCRdb copy retains only in-frame clones and omits some. The sample has about 76,000 clones, 60% to 85% seen once. Comments on this clone: Its target is not known.

Those patients who had chemo-refractory metastatic non-small-cell lung cancer were given focal radiation along with CTLA-4 blockade through ipilimumab. The source is a human donor with non-small cell lung cancer whose response to radiotherapy plus ipilimumab could not be evaluated. Some clones in this sample may be carry-over from other donors' samples. V gene TRBV5-1 combines with J gene TRBJ2-3; 8 nucleotides line up with TRBD2. The sequences come from peripheral blood, collected from a patient treated with radiotherapy plus ipilimumab. The CDR3 DNA follows: TGCGCCAGCAGCTTGGACCCTGTAGCGGGGGATACGCAGTATTTT. Its translation: CASSLDPVAGDTQYF. The full variable domain, with the rest looked up from reference TRBV5-1 and TRBJ2-3, is KAGVTQTPRYLIKTRGQQVTLSCSPISGHRSVSWYQQTPGQGLQFLFEYFSETQRNKGNFPGRFSGRQFSNSRSEMNVSTLELGDSALYLCASSLDPVAGDTQYFGPGTRLTVL.